This entry lists 27 T cell receptor beta chains sequenced from one sample in a study of T cells in Graves' hyperthyroidism and ophthalmopathy. Amplified TCR beta CDR3 regions derived from RNA transcripts. Initially, a first-round RT-PCR of the TCR CDR3 employed the HTBI primer set. TCRdb re-called the multiplex PCR reads with MiXCR, one entry per CDR3 protein. Of about 690,000 distinct CDR3 sequences in the sample, roughly 17% were seen once. Sequencing used blood. The receptors were gathered from a man aged 45 to 65 with Graves' hyperthyroidism.

The table lists this clonotype with many counts. The chain combines TRBV2 with TRBJ2-7; D not resolved. Per the germline V gene, CDR1 is SNHLY and CDR2 is FYNNEI. Between the trimmed V and J ends, which lost 7 bases and 1 base, there was a span of 11 bases. The CDR3 is 13 residues long. This chain's CDR3 is CASKSTRSYEQYF. In DNA, the CDR3 is TGTGCCAGCAAATCGACACGATCCTACGAGCAGTACTTC.

This clonotype has more than one count but fewer than ten. The chain uses TRBV6-2 or TRBV6-3 and TRBJ1-5; tentatively, D is TRBD1 (5 bases). This CDR3 contains 14 residues. The germline CDR1 and CDR2 sequences are MNHEY and SVGEGT. The germline V and J ends were trimmed by 2 bases and 7 bases, with 12 bases remaining between them. CDR3 sequence reads: CASSYAGLVQPQHF. CDR3 DNA: TGTGCCAGCAGTTACGCAGGGCTGGTGCAGCCCCAGCATTTT.

This chain joins TRBV10-1 and TRBJ2-3; 8 nucleotides agree with TRBD2. Looked up from germline, CDR1 is WNHNN and CDR2 is SYGVQD (reference sequence). CDR3 length equals 18 residues. The trim removed 10 bases at V and 0 bases at J, leaving 18 bases unmatched. CDR3 amino acids: CATSRIAGPSFSTDTQYF. The CDR3 DNA reads as TGCGCCACCTCCAGGATAGCGGGACCCTCGTTTAGCACAGATACGCAGTATTTT.

This clonotype was seen repeatedly, ten times or more. The CDR3 protein is CATSESGQETQYF. The CDR3 DNA is TGTGCCACCAGTGAGTCAGGCCAAGAGACCCAGTACTTC. The rearrangement links TRBV24-1 to TRBJ2-5; D is unclear. This CDR3 has 13 amino acids. Germline CDR1 is KGHDR and CDR2 is SFDVKD. V gave up 4 bases and J gave up 1 base, with 6 bases separating them.

This clonotype showed up just a few times. A much bigger clone sits one base away, suggesting this may be a read error. The limits of the CDR3 on the DNA are not certain, so only TCRdb's listed CDR3 is given. V usage is TRBV2 and J usage is TRBJ2-7; the listed D gene, TRBD2, was not tested against the DNA. Germline V gives CDR1 SNHLY, CDR2 FYNNEI. The CDR3 numbers 15 amino acids, ends counted. The CDR3 spells CASSEVAGGTYERYF.

The V call is TRBV11-2, the J call TRBJ2-7; TRBD1 might be the D (6 bases). This CDR3 contains 15 residues. Germline V gene data show CDR1 as SGHAT and CDR2 as FQNNGV. Trimming removed 0 bases from V and 3 bases from J, with 12 bases in between. Here the CDR3 DNA reads TGTGCCAGCAGCTTAGAAGGCGGACAGAACTACGAGCAGTACTTC. This translates into CASSLEGGQNYEQYF.

As DNA, the CDR3 is TGCAGTGCTAGAGATTGGCTAGCGGGGCTCAATGAGCAGTTCTTC. This gives the protein CSARDWLAGLNEQFF. The chain uses TRBV20-1 and TRBJ2-1; 9 bases are shared with TRBD2. The CDR3 extends over 15 amino acids. The V segment lost 0 bases and the J segment 6 bases; nucleotides outside the gene matches: 6. Germline assignment: CDR1 DFQATT and CDR2 SNEGSKA (reference sequence).

This clonotype was recorded a few times. The chain is built from TRBV6-2 or TRBV6-3 and TRBJ1-6, with D uncertain. Germline V lookup: CDR1 MNHEY, CDR2 SVGEGT. V was trimmed by 4 bases and J by 15 bases, leaving 10 bases between them. There are 11 residues in the CDR3. The CDR3 here is CASSLQNLLHF. The CDR3 nucleotides read TGTGCCAGCAGTTTACAGAATCTCCTCCACTTT.

The chain carries TRBV7-2 and TRBJ1-1; no reliable D call. Germline V gives CDR1 SGHTA, CDR2 FQGNSA. The CDR3 covers 13 residues. Trimming shortened V by 5 bases and J by 5 bases, and 12 bases separated the two germline ends. The CDR3 here is CASSQVQGTEAFF. The CDR3 DNA reads TGTGCCAGCAGCCAAGTACAAGGGACTGAAGCTTTCTTT.

This clonotype was counted at least ten times. This rearrangement joins TRBV7-2 to TRBJ1-6; 8 bases line up with TRBD1. The J segment lost 10 bases and the V segment lost 6 bases, leaving 8 bases of the junction unmatched. Germline assignment: CDR1 SGHTA and CDR2 FQGNSA. CDR3 size: 14 residues. CDR3 region: CASRLWTGQSPLHF. The CDR3 DNA sequence: TGTGCCAGCAGACTTTGGACAGGGCAATCACCCCTCCACTTT.

This clonotype was observed at least ten times. The V gene is TRBV12-3 or TRBV12-4, the J gene TRBJ2-2; TRBD1 matches at 8 bases. This CDR3 spans 15 amino acids. The V and J ends lost 6 bases and 5 bases, in that order; junction bases with no gene match: 8. The CDR3 region has the DNA TGTGCCAGCAGATCCGGGACAGGAAGGACCGGGGAGCTGTTTTTT. It yields the protein CASRSGTGRTGELFF.

The V gene is TRBV10-3, the J gene TRBJ2-3; 12 bases agree with TRBD2. V lost 4 bases to trimming and J lost 2 bases; unmatched junction nucleotides: 7. The germline V gene has CDR1 ENHRY and CDR2 SYGVKD. The CDR3 is 17 amino acids. CDR3 loop: CAISGFTSGRFTDTQYF. In nucleotides, the CDR3 is TGTGCCATCAGTGGTTTTACTAGCGGGAGGTTCACAGATACGCAGTATTTT.

The chain uses TRBV4-1 and TRBJ2-5; D possibly matches TRBD1 or TRBD2 (5 bases each). Between the trimmed V and J ends, which lost 1 base and 5 bases, there was a span of 11 bases. The CDR3 runs 14 residues. Germline CDR1 is MGHRA and CDR2 is YSYEKL. In nucleotides, the CDR3 is TGCGCCAGCAGCCAAGTCGGGGACGGGGAGACCCAGTACTTC. It specifies CASSQVGDGETQYF.

This clonotype was recorded many times. This sequence joins TRBV11-2 and TRBJ2-7; TRBD1 agrees at 7 bases. V lost 5 bases, J lost 2 bases, and 6 bases stayed unmatched. This CDR3 comprises 14 residues. CDR1 is SGHAT, CDR2 FQNNGV, per germline. The CDR3 region is CASSPTGAAYEQYF. In nucleotides, the CDR3 is TGTGCCAGCAGCCCCACAGGGGCCGCCTACGAGCAGTACTTC.

V is TRBV11-2 and J is TRBJ1-2; D not resolved. Per the germline V gene, CDR1 is SGHAT and CDR2 is FQNNGV. The CDR3 contains 14 residues. Deletions cut 2 bases from V and 6 bases from J, with 13 bases between. The CDR3 region has the DNA TGTGCCAGCAGCTTACGTTGGGCAACGGATGGCTACACCTTC. As protein: CASSLRWATDGYTF.

The chain combines TRBV6-1 with TRBJ1-5; TRBD1 agrees at 7 bases. With 5 bases clipped from V and 4 bases from J, the junction kept 8 bases outside the gene matches. The length of the CDR3 is 15 residues. The germline V gene encodes CDR1 MNHNS and CDR2 SASEGT. CDR3 coding DNA: TGTGCCAGCAGTCTGGCCGGGACAGTTAATCAGCCCCAGCATTTT. This encodes CASSLAGTVNQPQHF.

This clonotype was counted between two and nine times. This chain links TRBV9 with TRBJ2-1; 10 positions agree with TRBD2. The CDR3 is 18 residues long. Germline trimming cut 3 bases from V and 6 bases from J; bases unmatched to any gene: 15. The germline gives CDR1 SGDLS, CDR2 YYNGEE. CDR3 in DNA: TGTGCCAGCAGCGCGGGAGCGGGGGCTAGCGGGAGTTTCAATGAGCAGTTCTTC. Translation: CASSAGAGASGSFNEQFF.

The table lists this clonotype with a few counts. J is TRBJ2-3 and V is TRBV20-1; TRBD2 aligns across 9 bases. Germline V gene sequence: CDR1 DFQATT, CDR2 SNEGSKA (reference sequence). With V trimmed by 2 bases and J by 6 bases, 6 bases remained unmatched. This CDR3 is built from 14 residues. The CDR3 sequence is CSARRGGGGDTQYF. CDR3 DNA: TGCAGTGCTAGACGCGGGGGGGGCGGGGATACGCAGTATTTT.

This clonotype was picked up many times. J is TRBJ2-7 and V is TRBV10-2, with D perhaps TRBD1 (6 bases). V was clipped by 6 bases and J by 0 bases, with 15 bases between them. The CDR3 is 15 residues long. In germline, CDR1 is WSHSY, CDR2 SAAADI. CDR3: CASRLSTGHSYEQYF. The CDR3 bases are TGCGCCAGCAGGCTCTCGACAGGTCACTCCTACGAGCAGTACTTC.

This clonotype was observed a handful of times. The chain is built from TRBV6-2 or TRBV6-3 and TRBJ1-1; D is ambiguous. Germline V gene sequence: CDR1 MNHEY, CDR2 SVGEGT. The germline V and J ends were trimmed by 0 bases and 7 bases, with 9 bases remaining between them. The CDR3 length is 13 residues. CDR3 in amino acids: CASSYSRGLEAFF. CDR3 DNA: TGTGCCAGCAGTTACTCCCGTGGCCTTGAAGCTTTCTTT.

The V call is TRBV20-1, the J call TRBJ2-7, with TRBD2 matching over 7 bases. This CDR3 spans 13 amino acids. V dropped 1 base and J dropped 3; count of bases not matched to a gene: 3. Germline assignment: CDR1 DFQATT and CDR2 SNEGSKA (reference sequence). For the CDR3, the DNA is TGCAGTGCTAGAGTACCTAGCGGCTACGAGCAGTACTTC. It translates to CSARVPSGYEQYF.

In its sample, this clonotype was seen many times. The V and J genes are TRBV24-1 and TRBJ2-3; the match to TRBD2 covers 13 bases. Germline lookup yields CDR1 KGHDR and CDR2 SFDVKD. Losses at the gene ends were 4 bases for V and 4 bases for J; bases not matched to a gene: 10. This CDR3 is 18 amino acids long. This CDR3 is CATSDRHGLAGESDTQYF. In nucleotides, the CDR3 is TGTGCCACCAGTGACCGACATGGACTAGCGGGAGAATCAGATACGCAGTATTTT.

This chain uses TRBV6-2 or TRBV6-3 with TRBJ2-7, with TRBD2 as a possible D gene (5 bases). The V gene lost 0 bases and the J gene lost 7 bases, with 7 bases spanning the gap. This CDR3 contains 12 residues. CDR1 is MNHEY, CDR2 SVGEGT, per germline. The CDR3 coding sequence is TGTGCCAGCAGTTACTCTGAGCGGGAGCAGTACTTC. Amino acids: CASSYSEREQYF.

The chain couples TRBV10-3 to TRBJ2-7; TRBD1 aligns across 8 bases. J was trimmed by 4 bases and V by 5 bases; bases with no gene match: 4. From germline, CDR1 is ENHRY and CDR2 SYGVKD. The CDR3 has 13 residues. The CDR3 DNA is TGTGCCATCAGTAAGGACAGGGATTACGAGCAGTACTTC. Amino acid sequence: CAISKDRDYEQYF.

This clonotype was counted at least ten times. This rearrangement joins TRBV10-3 to TRBJ2-5; 7 bases fit TRBD1. Germline CDR1 and CDR2: ENHRY and SYGVKD. Germline trimming cut 7 bases from V and 4 bases from J; bases unmatched to any gene: 6. The CDR3 has 13 residues. CDR3 loop: CAIKQGVGETQYF. The CDR3 bases are TGTGCCATCAAGCAGGGGGTGGGAGAGACCCAGTACTTC.

In its sample, this clonotype was seen many times. This rearrangement joins TRBV3-1 to TRBJ2-7; 11 nucleotides agree with TRBD2. This CDR3 is 14 amino acids long. V lost 5 bases, J lost 3 bases, and 3 bases stayed unmatched. The V gene's germline CDR1 is LGHDT and CDR2 YNNKEL (reference sequence). The CDR3 DNA reads TGTGCCAGCAGCGAACTAGCGGGAGACTACGAGCAGTACTTC. Encoded protein: CASSELAGDYEQYF.

The chain is built from TRBV30 and TRBJ2-5, with 7 bases fitting TRBD1. This CDR3 spans 15 amino acids. V lost 4 bases and J lost 4; bases outside the gene matches: 12. In germline, CDR1 is GTSNPN, CDR2 SVGIG (reference sequence). The DNA of the CDR3 is TGTGCCTGGAAACTGGGGACAGCTAGCAGAGAGACCCAGTACTTC. Translating it yields CAWKLGTASRETQYF.